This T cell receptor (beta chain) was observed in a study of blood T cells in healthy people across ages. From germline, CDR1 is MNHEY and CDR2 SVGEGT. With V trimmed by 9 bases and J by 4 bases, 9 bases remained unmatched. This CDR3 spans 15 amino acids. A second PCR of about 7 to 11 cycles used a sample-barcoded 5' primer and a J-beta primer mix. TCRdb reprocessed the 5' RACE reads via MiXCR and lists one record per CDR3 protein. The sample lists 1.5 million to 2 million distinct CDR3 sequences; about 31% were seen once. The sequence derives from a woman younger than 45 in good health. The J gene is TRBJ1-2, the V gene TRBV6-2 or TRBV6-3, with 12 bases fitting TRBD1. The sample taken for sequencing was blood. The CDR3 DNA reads TGTGCCAGTAATTCGGGACAGGGGGCAGGCTATGGCTACACCTTC. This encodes CASNSGQGAGYGYTF.